This TCR beta chain was sequenced during a study of glioma-infiltrating T cells. TCR alpha and beta CDR3 regions were amplified from RNA using iRepertoire nested multiplex PCR. Input was roughly 95-450 ng of tissue mRNA or PBMC total RNA. TCRdb used MiXCR to reprocess the multiplex PCR reads, holding one entry per CDR3 protein. Here the sample spans roughly 130,000 distinct CDR3 sequences, around a quarter being singletons. CDR3 length equals 15 residues. The V gene's germline CDR1 is SGHDT and CDR2 YYEEEE. V lost 4 bases, J lost 0 bases, and 13 bases lay in between. Study-wide points: Very few CDR3 sequences were shared between tissue and blood. Above-expected tissue-blood divergence occurred in all gliomas, most in low-grade ones.

On this clonotype: Its specificity is unknown.

The clonotype originates from a human donor with low-grade glioma or glioblastoma, undergoing nonglioma brain surgery, or in good health (not recorded which). Sequencing was carried out using glioma tissue, nonneoplastic brain tissue, or PBMCs (not recorded which). The V gene is TRBV5-6, the J gene TRBJ1-1; no clear D gene. CDR3 amino acids: CASSPLGWMNTEAFF. CDR3 DNA sequence: TGTGCCAGCAGCCCGCTTGGTTGGATGAACACTGAAGCTTTCTTT.